The 18 T cell receptor beta chains in this list originate from one sample, sequenced in a study of T cell repertoires in cytomegalovirus infection. A single record per CDR3 protein comes from TCRdb applying MiXCR to the reads. The data show around 350,000 distinct CDR3 sequences, 15% to 20% seen once. The sequenced material came from PBMCs. All receptors come from a human donor in good health (CMV status not recorded). Some clones in this sample may be carry-over from other donors' samples.

This clonotype was seen many times. This chain connects TRBV7-9 to TRBJ1-3; D is undetermined. This CDR3 has 15 residues. V lost 5 bases and J lost 8, with 19 bases in between. CDR1 and CDR2 (germline): SEHNR, FQNEAQ (reference sequence). This chain's CDR3 is CASSPDGYPRDTIYF. CDR3 DNA: TGTGCCAGCAGCCCGGACGGCTACCCTAGAGACACCATATATTTT.

There are many counts of this clonotype. This chain joins TRBV6-4 and TRBJ1-3; 10 bases align to TRBD1. The junction had 17 bases not matched to a gene; V was cut back by 9 bases and J by 0 bases. The CDR3 has 19 amino acids. Per the germline V gene, CDR1 is MRHNA and CDR2 is SNTAGT. DNA for the CDR3: TGTGCCAGAGCAAGTTCCGGACAGGGGGGATCGAACTCTGGAAACACCATATATTTT. This sequence encodes CARASSGQGGSNSGNTIYF.

The V and J genes are TRBV11-2 and TRBJ1-5; D is unresolved. With 5 bases removed from V and 4 bases from J, the gap between germline ends came to 21 bases. CDR3 length equals 17 residues. Germline V gives CDR1 SGHAT, CDR2 FQNNGV. DNA of the CDR3: TGTGCCAGCAGCACGCGAGAGCGCCAAGACTTGAATCAGCCCCAGCATTTT. It encodes CASSTRERQDLNQPQHF.

This clonotype was seen at least ten times. The V and J genes are TRBV2 and TRBJ1-2; D is uncertain. The V end was cut by 1 base, the J end by 8 bases, with 14 bases between. The germline V gene encodes CDR1 SNHLY and CDR2 FYNNEI. CDR3 length: 14 residues. The DNA for the CDR3 is TGTGCCAGCAGTGAAGTCGGAAGGAAAGAAGGCTACACCTTC. Translated, it gives CASSEVGRKEGYTF.

This chain joins TRBV2 and TRBJ2-7; 10 bases match TRBD1. CDR3 size: 18 residues. Germline V gene lookup returns CDR1 SNHLY and CDR2 FYNNEI. Trimming at V came to 5 bases and at J to 3 bases, leaving 16 bases not matched to a gene. CDR3 sequence: CASSKGNFNRDRGYEQYF. CDR3 nucleotide sequence: TGTGCCAGCAGTAAAGGAAACTTCAACCGGGACAGGGGCTACGAGCAGTACTTC. Together with reference TRBV2 and TRBJ2-7, the CDR3 gives the full variable domain: EPEVTQTPSHQVTQMGQEVILRCVPISNHLYFYWYRQILGQKVEFLVSFYNNEISEKSEIFDDQFSVERPDGSNFTLKIRSTKLEDSAMYFCASSKGNFNRDRGYEQYFGPGTRLTVT.

Ten or more counts support this clonotype. This sequence joins TRBV7-2 and TRBJ2-3; no reliable D call. V was trimmed by 1 base and J by 1 base, leaving 9 bases between them. CDR3 length equals 15 residues. Per germline, CDR1 SGHTA and CDR2 FQGNSA. CDR3: CASSLGVQGTDTQYF. The CDR3, as DNA: TGTGCCAGCAGCTTAGGGGTCCAGGGCACAGATACGCAGTATTTT.

This clonotype was seen once. J is TRBJ2-6 and V is TRBV7-8; D is undetermined. V shed 2 bases and J shed 4 bases, with 6 bases lying between them. The germline V gene encodes CDR1 SGHVS and CDR2 FQNEAQ. The length of the CDR3 is 14 residues. The CDR3 coding sequence is TGTGCCAGCAGCTTAACAGTCGGGGCCAACGTCCTGACTTTC. Translated, it gives CASSLTVGANVLTF.

The chain carries TRBV7-8 and TRBJ1-2, with D tentatively TRBD1 (6 bases). There are 15 residues in the CDR3. Germline V gene lookup returns CDR1 SGHVS and CDR2 FQNEAQ. V was pared by 3 bases and J by 3 bases, with 14 bases between. CDR3 protein: CASSLGGTTDYGYTF. CDR3 bases: TGTGCCAGCAGCTTGGGCGGGACAACCGACTATGGCTACACCTTC.

The chain uses TRBV12-3 or TRBV12-4 and TRBJ2-3; perhaps TRBD2 as D (6 bases). The CDR3 sequence is 14 residues long. Trimming took 3 bases from V and 2 from J, leaving 9 bases between them. The CDR3 spells CASSFGSDTDTQYF. The CDR3 bases are TGTGCCAGCAGTTTCGGGAGTGACACAGATACGCAGTATTTT.

This clonotype was observed many times. CDR3 sequence (DNA): TGTGCCAGCAGTTCCCCTGGGAGGGAGGGCACAGATACGCAGTATTTT. Amino acid sequence: CASSSPGREGTDTQYF. The chain couples TRBV28 to TRBJ2-3; TRBD2 aligns across 7 bases. The CDR3 runs to 16 residues. The V gene's germline CDR1 is MDHEN and CDR2 SYDVKM. V dropped 4 bases and J dropped 1; count of bases not matched to a gene: 8.

The table lists this clonotype with a few counts. The rearrangement links TRBV5-5 to TRBJ2-5; D is perhaps TRBD1 (6 bases). Between the trimmed V and J ends, which lost 0 bases and 5 bases, there was a span of 17 bases. This CDR3 comprises 16 residues. In germline, CDR1 is SGHKS, CDR2 YYEKEE (reference sequence). This CDR3 reads CASSLGHTGFGETQYF. The CDR3 coding sequence is TGTGCCAGCAGCTTGGGCCATACAGGGTTCGGGGAGACCCAGTACTTC.

This clonotype was observed a few times. The chain uses TRBV6-5 and TRBJ1-2; D might be TRBD1 (5 bases). Germline CDR1 and CDR2: MNHEY and SVGAGI. The CDR3 contains 12 residues. V lost 9 bases and J lost 7, with 15 bases in between. The CDR3 DNA sequence: TGTGCCAGTCATCGGGGCTCGTTTGGCTACACCTTC. Translating gives CASHRGSFGYTF.

This clonotype was seen at least ten times. This chain joins TRBV7-2 and TRBJ1-2; D ambiguous. V shed 5 bases and J shed 8 bases, with 18 bases lying between them. In germline, CDR1 is SGHTA, CDR2 FQGNSA. CDR3 length: 14 amino acids. The CDR3 loop reads CASSVGLTSEGYTF. DNA of the CDR3: TGTGCCAGCAGCGTAGGCCTGACGTCTGAAGGCTACACCTTC.

This clonotype has only a few counts. The rearrangement links TRBV6-2 or TRBV6-3 to TRBJ1-1; tentative D call: TRBD1 (6 bases). From germline, CDR1 is MNHEY and CDR2 SVGEGT. V was cut by 7 bases and J by 9 bases, with 12 bases left in between. The CDR3 is 11 amino acids. DNA of the CDR3: TGTGCCAGCACCAGGGGAGAGAAAGCTTTCTTT. It is translated as CASTRGEKAFF.

This clonotype was observed at least ten times. The rearrangement joins TRBV7-2 to TRBJ2-7; unclear D gene. The V end was cut by 2 bases, the J end by 0 bases, with 11 bases between. CDR1 SGHTA and CDR2 FQGNSA come from the germline V gene. This CDR3 spans 15 amino acids. Here the CDR3 reads CASSLYIRSSYEQYF. CDR3 nucleotides: TGTGCCAGCAGCTTATATATCCGGAGCTCCTACGAGCAGTACTTC.

Many counts were recorded for this clonotype. This chain joins TRBV7-8 and TRBJ1-1; possible D gene TRBD1, 5 bases. The CDR3 is 14 amino acids. V was shortened by 5 bases and J by 1 base, with 11 bases between the two germline ends. The germline CDR1 and CDR2 sequences are SGHVS and FQNEAQ. This chain's CDR3 is CASSPYRSNTEAFF. Here the CDR3 DNA reads TGTGCCAGCAGCCCATACAGGTCGAACACTGAAGCTTTCTTT.

This clonotype has at least ten counts. The J gene is TRBJ2-1, the V gene TRBV2, with TRBD2 matching over 8 bases. Trimming at V came to 7 bases and at J to 4 bases, leaving 6 bases not matched to a gene. This CDR3 has 14 amino acids. Germline V lookup: CDR1 SNHLY, CDR2 FYNNEI. CDR3 loop: CASKGLEGYNEQFF. CDR3 nucleotides: TGTGCCAGCAAGGGACTAGAAGGGTACAATGAGCAGTTCTTC.

About this clonotype: This may come from a read error, since a much larger clone is one base off. This likely comes from a read error, as the CDR3 has no conserved phenylalanine or tryptophan at its end. The chain uses TRBV7-9 and TRBJ1-1; D not certain. Between the trimmed V and J ends, which lost 4 bases and 3 bases, there was a span of 9 bases. The CDR3 extends over 13 amino acids. Germline V CDR1 and CDR2: SEHNR, FQNEAQ (reference sequence). The CDR3 spells CASSSPGDTEAFL. The CDR3 DNA reads TGTGCCAGCAGCTCCCCTGGGGACACTGAAGCTTTCCTT.